The 12 T cell receptor beta chains reported below all come from one sample, sequenced in a study of T cell responses to AZD1222 COVID-19 vaccine. Method: immunoSEQ multiplex PCR; TCRdb's copy keeps in-frame clones and lacks some. The table shows some 130,000 clones, with 89% occurring only once. The specimen was peripheral blood, collected on day 0 of AZD1222 vaccination. These receptors all stem from an adult in good health.

This chain's CDR3 is CASSIRQWGDQPQHF. The CDR3 bases are TGTGCCAGTAGTATTCGCCAGTGGGGAGATCAGCCCCAGCATTTT. V usage is TRBV19 and J usage is TRBJ1-5; D is unclear. The V gene's germline CDR1 is LNHDA and CDR2 SQIVND (reference sequence). Trimming took 3 bases from V and 5 from J, leaving 14 bases between them. CDR3 length equals 15 residues.

The chain links TRBV4-3 to TRBJ2-7; unclear D gene. Germline loops: CDR1 LGHNA, CDR2 YSLEER. Trimming pared 1 base from V and 2 bases from J, leaving 21 bases between. The CDR3 is 18 amino acids. The CDR3, as DNA: TGCGCCAGCAGCCAAGTATATTCGGATCCCTCTTTTCCCTACGAGCAGTACTTC. This encodes CASSQVYSDPSFPYEQYF.

This rearrangement joins TRBV7-9 to TRBJ2-7, with no clear D. The germline CDR1 and CDR2 sequences are SEHNR and FQNEAQ (reference sequence). V lost 5 bases and J 4 bases, leaving 21 bases between the germline ends. CDR3 size: 16 residues. CDR3 sequence (DNA): TGTGCCAGCAGCCCGACGGACCTCCCCGTACGTTACGAGCAGTACTTC. Translating it yields CASSPTDLPVRYEQYF.

CDR3 region: CASSPPGGTGELFF. Here the CDR3 DNA reads TGTGCCAGCAGCCCCCCAGGGGGCACCGGGGAGCTGTTTTTT. This chain joins TRBV9 and TRBJ2-2; 7 nucleotides agree with TRBD1. This CDR3 comprises 14 residues. The germline V gene encodes CDR1 SGDLS and CDR2 YYNGEE. V lost 4 bases to trimming and J lost 4 bases; unmatched junction nucleotides: 4.

V usage is TRBV7-6 and J usage is TRBJ2-3; a weak D match, TRBD1 (6 bases). Germline V gives CDR1 SGHVS, CDR2 FNYEAQ. The CDR3 has 17 amino acids. Trimming left V 4 bases short and J 2 bases short, with 19 bases between. The CDR3 DNA reads as TGTGCCAGCAGCTCCTCCAGGGGAAGGAGAAACACAGATACGCAGTATTTT. Translating it yields CASSSSRGRRNTDTQYF.

The chain carries TRBV2 and TRBJ1-1; TRBD1 might be the D (5 bases). V was pared by 4 bases and J by 1 base, with 13 bases between. The CDR3 consists of 15 residues. Germline values: CDR1 SNHLY, CDR2 FYNNEI. CDR3 loop: CASSVEGRGNTEAFF. The CDR3 region has the DNA TGTGCCAGCAGTGTGGAGGGAAGGGGGAACACTGAAGCTTTCTTT.

This chain uses TRBV6-6 with TRBJ1-1; unclear D gene. V was pared by 4 bases and J by 1 base, with 4 bases between. This CDR3 has 12 residues. Germline V gene data show CDR1 as MNHNY and CDR2 as SVGAGI (reference sequence). The CDR3 loop is CASSFPNTEAFF. The CDR3 region has the DNA TGTGCCAGCAGTTTCCCGAACACTGAAGCTTTCTTT.

This clone was observed once. The rearrangement uses TRBV7-8 and TRBJ1-1; 9 bases align to TRBD1. The J segment lost 5 bases and the V segment lost 5 bases, leaving 15 bases of the junction unmatched. The CDR3 loop spans 17 amino acids. Germline values: CDR1 SGHVS, CDR2 FQNEAQ. CDR3 in amino acids: CASSPRGGTGSNTEAFF. The CDR3 DNA is TGTGCCAGCAGCCCTCGCGGGGGGACAGGGTCGAATACTGAAGCTTTCTTT.

The chain has TRBV2 and TRBJ1-5; D gene unclear. V gave up 6 bases and J gave up 4 bases, with 4 bases separating them. In germline, CDR1 is SNHLY, CDR2 FYNNEI. This CDR3 comprises 11 residues. CDR3 sequence reads: CASRANQPQHF. Written as DNA, the CDR3 is TGTGCCAGCAGAGCAAATCAGCCCCAGCATTTT. Based on the CDR3 plus reference TRBV2 and TRBJ1-5, the full variable domain is EPEVTQTPSHQVTQMGQEVILRCVPISNHLYFYWYRQILGQKVEFLVSFYNNEISEKSEIFDDQFSVERPDGSNFTLKIRSTKLEDSAMYFCASRANQPQHFGDGTRLSIL.

The rearrangement links TRBV6-5 to TRBJ2-7; either TRBD1 or TRBD2 may supply D (5 bases each). CDR1 MNHEY and CDR2 SVGAGI come from the germline V gene. This CDR3 comprises 14 residues. V was pared by 6 bases and J by 5 bases, with 17 bases between. CDR3 DNA: TGTGCCAGCAGCTATGGGACGCCCGGGGACGAGCAGTACTTC. This codes for CASSYGTPGDEQYF.

This chain uses TRBV7-3 with TRBJ2-2; D not certain. V was clipped by 2 bases and J by 2 bases, with 12 bases between them. The CDR3 totals 16 residues. Germline V gene lookup returns CDR1 SGHTA and CDR2 FQGTGA. CDR3 sequence: CASSLPDPKNTGELFF. The CDR3 DNA reads TGTGCCAGCAGCTTACCGGACCCGAAAAACACCGGGGAGCTGTTTTTT.

The chain recombines TRBV24-1 with TRBJ2-1; TRBD2 matches at 7 bases. The ends lost 6 bases at V and 3 bases at J; junction bases unmatched: 4. This CDR3 region has 14 residues. Germline lookup yields CDR1 KGHDR and CDR2 SFDVKD. CDR3 region: CATSSGESYNEQFF. The CDR3 DNA is TGTGCCACCAGTAGCGGGGAGAGCTACAATGAGCAGTTCTTC.